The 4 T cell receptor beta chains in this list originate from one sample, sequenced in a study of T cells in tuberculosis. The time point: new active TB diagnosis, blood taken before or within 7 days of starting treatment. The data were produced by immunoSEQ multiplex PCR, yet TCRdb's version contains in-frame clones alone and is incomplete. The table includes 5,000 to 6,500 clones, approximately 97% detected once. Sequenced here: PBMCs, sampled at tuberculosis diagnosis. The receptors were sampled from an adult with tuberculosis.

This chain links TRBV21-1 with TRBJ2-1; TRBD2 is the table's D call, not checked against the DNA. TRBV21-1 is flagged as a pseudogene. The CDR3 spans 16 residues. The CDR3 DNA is TGTGCCAGCAGCAAAGAGGGTAGCGGGCTCGGCAATGAGCAGTTCTTC. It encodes CASSKEGSGLGNEQFF.

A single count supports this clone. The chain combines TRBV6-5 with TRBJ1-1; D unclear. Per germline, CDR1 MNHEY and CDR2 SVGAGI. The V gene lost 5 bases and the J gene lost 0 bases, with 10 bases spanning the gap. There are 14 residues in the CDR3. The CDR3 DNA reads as TGTGCCAGCAGTCCGGTCGGTATGAACACTGAAGCTTTCTTT. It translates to CASSPVGMNTEAFF.

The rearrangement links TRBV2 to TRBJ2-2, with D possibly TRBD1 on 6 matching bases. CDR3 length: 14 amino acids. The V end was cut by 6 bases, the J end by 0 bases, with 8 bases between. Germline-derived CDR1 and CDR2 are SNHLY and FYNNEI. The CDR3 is CASRQGTNTGELFF. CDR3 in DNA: TGTGCCAGCAGACAGGGTACGAACACCGGGGAGCTGTTTTTT.

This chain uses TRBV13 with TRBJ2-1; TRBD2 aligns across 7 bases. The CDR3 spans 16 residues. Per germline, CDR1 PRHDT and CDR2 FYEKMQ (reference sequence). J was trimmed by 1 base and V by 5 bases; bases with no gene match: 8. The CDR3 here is CASSLLGGVSYNEQFF. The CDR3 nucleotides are TGTGCCAGCAGCCTCCTTGGGGGGGTTTCCTACAATGAGCAGTTCTTC.